This entry lists 9 T cell receptor beta chains sequenced from one sample in a study of blood T cells in healthy people across ages. Through a sample-barcoded 5' primer and a J-beta primer mix, a second PCR was run for roughly 6 to 12 cycles. In TCRdb, the 5' RACE reads were re-called with MiXCR into one record per CDR3 protein. The data hold 1.8 million or so distinct CDR3 sequences, with about two fifths observed a single time. The sequencing input was blood. The receptors derive from a human donor in good health.

As for this clonotype: Lacking the conserved final phenylalanine or tryptophan, this CDR3 likely reflects a read error. V and J are TRBV4-2 and TRBJ2-3; 12 positions match TRBD1. The CDR3 length is 16 residues. Germline values: CDR1 LGHNA, CDR2 YNFKEQ. The junction had 2 bases not matched to a gene; V was cut back by 0 bases and J by 4 bases. The CDR3 nucleotides are TGTGCCAGCAGCCAAGAGGGACAGGGGGCGTCAGATACGCAGTATTGT. Its protein is CASSQEGQGASDTQYC.

The chain combines TRBV4-3 with TRBJ2-5, with 8 nucleotides matching TRBD2. This CDR3 is built from 15 residues. The germline V gene has CDR1 LGHNA and CDR2 YSLEER. The ends lost 0 bases at V and 4 bases at J; junction bases unmatched: 4. The CDR3: CASSQDGTSTETQYF. CDR3 nucleotides: TGCGCCAGCAGCCAAGATGGGACTAGTACAGAGACCCAGTACTTC.

This clonotype occurred a few times. The chain joins TRBV28 to TRBJ2-5, with 9 nucleotides matching TRBD2. This CDR3 has 15 amino acids. V was pared by 5 bases and J by 5 bases, with 9 bases of the junction left unmatched. The germline CDR1 and CDR2 sequences are MDHEN and SYDVKM. For the CDR3, the DNA is TGTGCCAGCAGTCCGGCGGGGGGGCGTCGGGAGACCCAGTACTTC. Translating it yields CASSPAGGRRETQYF.

The chain is built from TRBV20-1 and TRBJ2-3; 7 bases line up with TRBD1. The V gene end was trimmed by 4 bases and the J gene end by 6 bases; junction bases not matched to a gene: 10. The CDR3 has 14 amino acids. The germline CDR1 and CDR2 sequences are DFQATT and SNEGSKA (reference sequence). DNA for the CDR3: TGCAGTGCTATGACAGGGTTTGTTAGGGATACGCAGTATTTT. Protein: CSAMTGFVRDTQYF.

This CDR3 is CSAPDRGLHVGEAFF. CDR3 DNA sequence: TGCAGTGCACCGGACAGGGGGCTTCACGTGGGTGAAGCTTTCTTT. The chain recombines TRBV20-1 with TRBJ1-1; 11 nucleotides line up with TRBD1. Trimming removed 6 bases from V and 7 bases from J; junction bases left unmatched: 13. Germline CDR1 reads DFQATT; CDR2 reads SNEGSKA (reference sequence). The CDR3 loop spans 15 amino acids.

The J gene is TRBJ2-3, the V gene TRBV20-1; possibly TRBD2 for D (6 bases). The CDR3 runs to 13 residues. V lost 2 bases and J lost 5, with 11 bases in between. The germline CDR1 and CDR2 sequences are DFQATT and SNEGSKA (reference sequence). CDR3 sequence (DNA): TGCAGTGCTAGACGCGGGCGGGGAGATACGCAGTATTTT. Residues: CSARRGRGDTQYF.

The sample holds a few counts of this clonotype. V and J are TRBV20-1 and TRBJ2-3, with TRBD2 matching 8 bases. Trimming removed 3 bases from V and 4 bases from J; junction bases left unmatched: 6. The CDR3 length is 14 residues. Germline values: CDR1 DFQATT, CDR2 SNEGSKA (reference sequence). The chain's CDR3 is CSARGGLGADTQYF. Here the CDR3 DNA reads TGCAGTGCTAGGGGGGGACTAGGCGCAGATACGCAGTATTTT.

This clonotype was seen a handful of times. The chain couples TRBV5-5 to TRBJ1-2; TRBD1 matches at 7 bases. The J segment lost 5 bases and the V segment lost 3 bases, leaving 7 bases of the junction unmatched. Germline V gene lookup returns CDR1 SGHKS and CDR2 YYEKEE (reference sequence). The CDR3 is made up of 14 amino acids. The CDR3 DNA sequence: TGTGCCAGCAGCTGGGAAAAGGGGGCGTATGGCTACACCTTC. The encoded protein is CASSWEKGAYGYTF. Full variable domain (remainder filled in from reference TRBV5-5 and TRBJ1-2): DAGVTQSPTHLIKTRGQQVTLRCSPISGHKSVSWYQQVLGQGPQFIFQYYEKEERGRGNFPDRFSARQFPNYSSELNVNALLLGDSALYLCASSWEKGAYGYTFGSGTRLTVV.

The chain combines TRBV7-2 with TRBJ1-2; no firm D call. The CDR3 sequence is 16 residues long. Germline CDR1 SGHTA, CDR2 FQGNSA. V shed 0 bases and J shed 5 bases, with 16 bases lying between them. In DNA, the CDR3 is TGTGCCAGCAGCTTAGCGTCCCAGGTCCTTAGGTATGGCTACACCTTC. Its translation: CASSLASQVLRYGYTF.